These T cell receptor beta chains were read from a single sample in a study of OX40 agonist ivuxolimab in advanced cancers. TCRdb's copy holds only in-frame clones and misses some; the assay was immunoSEQ multiplex PCR. The table records about 46,000 clones, 80% to 85% of them present only once. Specimen: CD4+ or CD8+ T cells sorted from blood, collected in a trial of the OX40 agonist ivuxolimab. These TCRs come from an adult with an advanced solid tumor such as melanoma, head and neck, liver or kidney cancer. Each CDR3 is given with its conserved first and last residue. Fields, in order: J gene, V gene, clone size, D gene, CDR3 protein. A D gene is named only where the DNA matches it firmly. The size entry is marked missing in some rows and otherwise reads once, few, many or a size class.

>TRBJ1-2|TRBV11-1|-|-
CASSPGRASYGYTF
>TRBJ1-6|TRBV6-5|-|TRBD1
CASNRQGPDSPLHF
>TRBJ2-5|TRBV5-1|-|TRBD2
CASSPSGGTQETQYF
>TRBJ1-3|TRBV7-2|-|-
CASSLRAEGQDF
>TRBJ2-1|TRBV4-2|-|TRBD2
CASSQSGSGGAHNEQFF
>TRBJ1-5|TRBV19|-|-
CASSITADSNQPQHF
>TRBJ2-3|TRBV27|-|-
CASNRGTNTDTQYF
>TRBJ2-5|TRBV5-4|-|-
CASSLGGFQETQYF
>TRBJ1-1|TRBV7-9|-|TRBD1
CASSLGQGAIGEAFF
>TRBJ2-2|TRBV5-1|-|TRBD2
CASTGEGPNTGELFF
>TRBJ2-5|TRBV10-2|few|-
CASSESQGRTETQYF
>TRBJ2-7|TRBV11-3|-|TRBD2
CASSRRLALSYEQYF
>TRBJ2-3|TRBV4-2|once|TRBD2
CASSQAPRTSGADTQYF
>TRBJ2-1|TRBV4-2|few|TRBD2
CASSQVGRAGGHNEQFF
>TRBJ1-6|TRBV7-9|-|-
CASSRDVDSYNSPLHF
>TRBJ2-3|TRBV28|-|TRBD2
CASRPLAGLPDTQYF
>TRBJ1-3|TRBV7-9|once|-
CASILASGNTIYF
>TRBJ1-4|TRBV7-2|once|-
CASSFREKLFF
>TRBJ1-2|TRBV4-2|-|TRBD1
CASSQEDRGNYGYTF
>TRBJ1-2|TRBV27|-|-
CASSLLPDYGYTF
>TRBJ2-7|TRBV2|-|-
CASRIKGSSEQYF
>TRBJ2-1|TRBV2|-|TRBD1
CASNGQGWNEQFF
>TRBJ2-3|TRBV14|-|-
CASSQWQGGTDTQYF
>TRBJ2-3|TRBV2|-|-
CASRTGTAQYF
>TRBJ2-1|TRBV5-8|once|-
CASSPYAATPGQFF